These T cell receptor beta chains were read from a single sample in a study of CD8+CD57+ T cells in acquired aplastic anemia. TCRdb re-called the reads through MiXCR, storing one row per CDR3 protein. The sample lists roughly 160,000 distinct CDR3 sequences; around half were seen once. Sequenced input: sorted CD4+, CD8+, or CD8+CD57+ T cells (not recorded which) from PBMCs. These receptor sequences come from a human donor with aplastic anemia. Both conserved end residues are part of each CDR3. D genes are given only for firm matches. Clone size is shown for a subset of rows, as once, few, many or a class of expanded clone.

CDR3nt: TGTGCCAGCAGTACGGGCGGGAGGAACAATGAGCAGTTCTTC
CDR3aa: CASSTGGRNNEQFF
v_gene: TRBV28
abundance: many
d_gene: TRBD2
j_gene: TRBJ2-1

CDR3nt: TGCAGTGTTACTCAGGGGGTGGCCTACAATGAGCAGTTCTTC
CDR3aa: CSVTQGVAYNEQFF
v_gene: TRBV20-1
abundance: .
d_gene: TRBD1
j_gene: TRBJ2-1

CDR3nt: TGTGCCAGCGGCTCGAGCGGGAGTAGCACAGATACGCAGTATTTT
CDR3aa: CASGSSGSSTDTQYF
v_gene: TRBV2
abundance: .
d_gene: TRBD2
j_gene: TRBJ2-3

CDR3nt: TGCAGTGCTAGTAGCGGGAGGTTCGACGAGCAGTACTTC
CDR3aa: CSASSGRFDEQYF
v_gene: TRBV20-1
abundance: .
d_gene: TRBD2
j_gene: TRBJ2-7

CDR3nt: TGTGCCAGCAGCCAATCTTTATGGGGACAGGGACCCTACGAGCAGTACTTC
CDR3aa: CASSQSLWGQGPYEQYF
v_gene: TRBV16
abundance: few
d_gene: TRBD1
j_gene: TRBJ2-7

CDR3nt: TGCGCCAGCAGACTTACCTTTACCGCAGGGGTGGAGACCCAGTACTTC
CDR3aa: CASRLTFTAGVETQYF
v_gene: TRBV4-1
abundance: .
d_gene: .
j_gene: TRBJ2-5

CDR3nt: TGTGCCAGCAGTGGGTGGACAGGGGCCTCCTACGAGCAGTACTTC
CDR3aa: CASSGWTGASYEQYF
v_gene: TRBV25-1
abundance: .
d_gene: TRBD1
j_gene: TRBJ2-7

CDR3nt: TGTGCCAGCAGCCCCCGGGGGGCAGGGGCTCCGGGACTAAAGTACAATGAGCAGTTCTTC
CDR3aa: CASSPRGAGAPGLKYNEQFF
v_gene: TRBV11-2
abundance: few
d_gene: .
j_gene: TRBJ2-1

CDR3nt: TGTGCCAGCAGCTTCAGGCGTGGTGAGCAGTTCTTC
CDR3aa: CASSFRRGEQFF
v_gene: TRBV7-2
abundance: .
d_gene: .
j_gene: TRBJ2-1

CDR3nt: TGTGCCAGCAGTTTCACTGGACACGGTGGCTACACCTTC
CDR3aa: CASSFTGHGGYTF
v_gene: TRBV10-3
abundance: .
d_gene: .
j_gene: TRBJ1-2

CDR3nt: TGTGCCTGGAGTGTACAGAAGGGGGAAAAACTGTTTTTT
CDR3aa: CAWSVQKGEKLFF
v_gene: TRBV30
abundance: .
d_gene: .
j_gene: TRBJ1-4

CDR3nt: TGTGCCAGCAGCACACAGGGGGCCCACTACGAGCAGTACTTC
CDR3aa: CASSTQGAHYEQYF
v_gene: TRBV12-3/TRBV12-4
abundance: .
d_gene: TRBD1
j_gene: TRBJ2-7

CDR3nt: TGCAGCGTAGCCTCTAACACTGAAGCTTTCTTT
CDR3aa: CSVASNTEAFF
v_gene: TRBV29-1
abundance: .
d_gene: .
j_gene: TRBJ1-1

CDR3nt: TGTGCCAGTAGTATCCCTCCCTTCCAGAACCCGAGGAGCTGGGGCTACACCTTC
CDR3aa: CASSIPPFQNPRSWGYTF
v_gene: TRBV19
abundance: many
d_gene: .
j_gene: TRBJ1-2

CDR3nt: TGTGCCACCAGTGAGGCCGGGACAGGGGCCAGGTATGGCTACACCTTC
CDR3aa: CATSEAGTGARYGYTF
v_gene: TRBV24-1
abundance: many
d_gene: TRBD1
j_gene: TRBJ1-2

CDR3nt: TGTGCCAGCAGCTTGGGAGACAGGGTCCTTTACGAGCAGTACTTC
CDR3aa: CASSLGDRVLYEQYF
v_gene: TRBV5-5
abundance: many
d_gene: TRBD1
j_gene: TRBJ2-7

CDR3nt: TGTGCCACCAGTGGGGGCACAGATACGCAGTATTTT
CDR3aa: CATSGGTDTQYF
v_gene: TRBV24-1
abundance: .
d_gene: .
j_gene: TRBJ2-3

CDR3nt: TGTGCCAGCAGCATTAGCGGGAGGGCCGGGGAGACCCAGTACTTC
CDR3aa: CASSISGRAGETQYF
v_gene: TRBV7-2
abundance: many
d_gene: TRBD2
j_gene: TRBJ2-5

CDR3nt: TGTGCCAGCAGCCCGGGAGGGACTAATGAAAAACTGTTTTTT
CDR3aa: CASSPGGTNEKLFF
v_gene: TRBV5-4
abundance: few
d_gene: .
j_gene: TRBJ1-4

CDR3nt: TGTGCCAGCAGGGTCGGGGCCAACGTCCTGACTTTC
CDR3aa: CASRVGANVLTF
v_gene: TRBV25-1
abundance: .
d_gene: .
j_gene: TRBJ2-6

CDR3nt: TGTGCCAGCAGGACAACAGGGGTCTATGGCTACGCCTTC
CDR3aa: CASRTTGVYGYAF
v_gene: TRBV7-2
abundance: .
d_gene: TRBD1
j_gene: TRBJ1-2

CDR3nt: TGTGCCACCAGCAGTGAAGGACGGAAGCAAGAGACCCAGTACTTC
CDR3aa: CATSSEGRKQETQYF
v_gene: TRBV15
abundance: once
d_gene: .
j_gene: TRBJ2-5

CDR3nt: TGTGCCAGCAGCTTAGATCGGGCAGGGGGCATAGAGACCCAGTACTTC
CDR3aa: CASSLDRAGGIETQYF
v_gene: TRBV11-2
abundance: many
d_gene: TRBD1
j_gene: TRBJ2-5

CDR3nt: TGTGCCAGCAGCCATGACGGATCCCACTACGAGCAGTACTTC
CDR3aa: CASSHDGSHYEQYF
v_gene: TRBV12-3/TRBV12-4
abundance: many
d_gene: .
j_gene: TRBJ2-7

CDR3nt: TGTGCCAGCAGCTTATCTGATTTAGTTACGAATGAGCAGTTCTTC
CDR3aa: CASSLSDLVTNEQFF
v_gene: TRBV11-2
abundance: .
d_gene: .
j_gene: TRBJ2-1

CDR3nt: TGCAGTGCTTCCTCAGCTCGGGAGCCTAATTCACCCCTCCACTTT
CDR3aa: CSASSAREPNSPLHF
v_gene: TRBV20-1
abundance: .
d_gene: .
j_gene: TRBJ1-6

CDR3nt: TGCAGCGTTGATATGGGCACTGAAGCTTTCTTT
CDR3aa: CSVDMGTEAFF
v_gene: TRBV29-1
abundance: .
d_gene: .
j_gene: TRBJ1-1

CDR3nt: TGTGCCAGCAGCTTAGAACGTGAGTACGAGCAGTACTTC
CDR3aa: CASSLEREYEQYF
v_gene: TRBV7-8
abundance: .
d_gene: .
j_gene: TRBJ2-7

CDR3nt: TGTGCCAGCAGCCAATCTGGGACTAGCGGGAGAAAGGAGCAGTACTTC
CDR3aa: CASSQSGTSGRKEQYF
v_gene: TRBV14
abundance: many
d_gene: TRBD2
j_gene: TRBJ2-7

CDR3nt: TGCAGCACCGGAGAACAGGGCAGTCAGCCCCAGCATTTT
CDR3aa: CSTGEQGSQPQHF
v_gene: TRBV29-1
abundance: .
d_gene: .
j_gene: TRBJ1-5

CDR3nt: TGTGCCAGCAGCTTAGCGTTTGGAGAGACCCAGTACTTC
CDR3aa: CASSLAFGETQYF
v_gene: TRBV7-2
abundance: .
d_gene: .
j_gene: TRBJ2-5

CDR3nt: TGCAGCGTGTCAGGGGGCGATGGCTACACCTTC
CDR3aa: CSVSGGDGYTF
v_gene: TRBV29-1
abundance: once
d_gene: TRBD1
j_gene: TRBJ1-2

CDR3nt: TGCGCCAGCAGCCAAGGTGGCAGGGGGCGAAGTGGGGCTGAAGCTTTCTTT
CDR3aa: CASSQGGRGRSGAEAFF
v_gene: TRBV4-1
abundance: many
d_gene: TRBD1
j_gene: TRBJ1-1

CDR3nt: TGTGCCAGCAGCCCGGGGGGAGCGGGAGGGCTCGACGAGCAGTACTTC
CDR3aa: CASSPGGAGGLDEQYF
v_gene: TRBV11-2
abundance: .
d_gene: TRBD2
j_gene: TRBJ2-7